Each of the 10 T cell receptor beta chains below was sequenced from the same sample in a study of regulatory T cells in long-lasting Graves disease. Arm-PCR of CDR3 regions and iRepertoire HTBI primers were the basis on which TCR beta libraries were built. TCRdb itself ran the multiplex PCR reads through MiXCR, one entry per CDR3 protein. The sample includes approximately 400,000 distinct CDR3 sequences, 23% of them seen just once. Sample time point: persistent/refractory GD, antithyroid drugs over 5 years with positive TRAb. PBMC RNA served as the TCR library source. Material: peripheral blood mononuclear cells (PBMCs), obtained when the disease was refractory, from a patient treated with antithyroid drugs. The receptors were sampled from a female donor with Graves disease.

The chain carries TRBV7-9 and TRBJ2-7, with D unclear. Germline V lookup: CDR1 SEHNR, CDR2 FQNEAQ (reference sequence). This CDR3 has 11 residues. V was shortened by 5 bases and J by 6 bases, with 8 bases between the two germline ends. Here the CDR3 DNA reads TGTGCCAGCAGCCGAGGACGCGAGCAGTACTTC. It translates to CASSRGREQYF.

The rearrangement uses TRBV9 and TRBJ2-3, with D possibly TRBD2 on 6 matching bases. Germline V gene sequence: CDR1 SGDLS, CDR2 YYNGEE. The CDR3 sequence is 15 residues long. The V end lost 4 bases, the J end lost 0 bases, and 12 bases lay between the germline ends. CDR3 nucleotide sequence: TGTGCCAGCAGCCACTATGGGGGGAGCACAGATACGCAGTATTTT. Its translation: CASSHYGGSTDTQYF.

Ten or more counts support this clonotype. The CDR3 nucleotides read TGTGCCAGCACGCCGAGACAACCCATCTCCTATAATTCACCCCTCCACTTT. Translating it yields CASTPRQPISYNSPLHF. This chain links TRBV2 with TRBJ1-6; D call uncertain. V lost 7 bases and J 0 bases, leaving 16 bases between the germline ends. The CDR3 runs 17 residues. Germline V gene lookup returns CDR1 SNHLY and CDR2 FYNNEI.

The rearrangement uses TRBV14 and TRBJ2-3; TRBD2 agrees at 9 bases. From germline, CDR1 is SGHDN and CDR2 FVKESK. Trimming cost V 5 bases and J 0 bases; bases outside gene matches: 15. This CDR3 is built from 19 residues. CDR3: CASSGWFAGGPRSTDTQYF. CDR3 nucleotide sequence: TGTGCCAGCAGCGGCTGGTTTGCGGGAGGGCCTCGAAGCACAGATACGCAGTATTTT. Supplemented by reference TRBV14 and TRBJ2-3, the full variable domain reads EAGVTQFPSHSVIEKGQTVTLRCDPISGHDNLYWYRRVMGKEIKFLLHFVKESKQDESGMPNNRFLAERTGGTYSTLKVQPAELEDSGVYFCASSGWFAGGPRSTDTQYFGPGTRLTVL.

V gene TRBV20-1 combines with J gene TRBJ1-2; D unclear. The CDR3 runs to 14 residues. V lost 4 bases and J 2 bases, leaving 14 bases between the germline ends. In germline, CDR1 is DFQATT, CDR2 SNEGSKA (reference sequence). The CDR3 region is CSATGLRENYGYTF. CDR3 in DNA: TGCAGTGCTACAGGACTACGAGAAAACTATGGCTACACCTTC.

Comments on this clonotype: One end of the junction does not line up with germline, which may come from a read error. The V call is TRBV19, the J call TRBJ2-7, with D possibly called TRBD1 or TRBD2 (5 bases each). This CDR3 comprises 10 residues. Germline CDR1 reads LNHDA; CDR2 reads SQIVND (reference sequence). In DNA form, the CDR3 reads TGTGCCAGGGGTTGGATAGGGACGCTTTTC. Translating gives CARGWIGTLF.

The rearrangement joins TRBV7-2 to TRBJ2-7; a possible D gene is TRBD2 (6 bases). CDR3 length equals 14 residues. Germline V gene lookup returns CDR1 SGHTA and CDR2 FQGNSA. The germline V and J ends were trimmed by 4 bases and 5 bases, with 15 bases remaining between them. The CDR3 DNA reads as TGTGCCAGCAGCTCCCTAACGGGAGTGAACGAGCAGTACTTC. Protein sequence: CASSSLTGVNEQYF.

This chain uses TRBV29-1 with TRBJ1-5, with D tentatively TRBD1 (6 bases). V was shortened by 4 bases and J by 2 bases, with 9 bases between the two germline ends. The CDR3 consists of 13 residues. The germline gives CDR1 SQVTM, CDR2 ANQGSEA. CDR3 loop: CSVGAGGNQPQHF. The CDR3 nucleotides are TGCAGCGTTGGGGCAGGGGGCAATCAGCCCCAGCATTTT.

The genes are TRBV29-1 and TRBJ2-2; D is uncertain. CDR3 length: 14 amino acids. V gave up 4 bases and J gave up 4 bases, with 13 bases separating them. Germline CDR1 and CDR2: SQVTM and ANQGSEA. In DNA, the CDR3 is TGCAGCGTTGTAAGTGGCCGAGGCACCGGGGAGCTGTTTTTT. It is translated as CSVVSGRGTGELFF.

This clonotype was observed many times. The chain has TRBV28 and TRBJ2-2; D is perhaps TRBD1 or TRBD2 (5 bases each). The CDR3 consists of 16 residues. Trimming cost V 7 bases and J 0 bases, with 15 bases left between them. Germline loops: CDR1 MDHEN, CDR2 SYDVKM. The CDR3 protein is CASTISGPTNTGELFF. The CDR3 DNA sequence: TGTGCCAGCACCATTTCGGGGCCTACGAACACCGGGGAGCTGTTTTTT.